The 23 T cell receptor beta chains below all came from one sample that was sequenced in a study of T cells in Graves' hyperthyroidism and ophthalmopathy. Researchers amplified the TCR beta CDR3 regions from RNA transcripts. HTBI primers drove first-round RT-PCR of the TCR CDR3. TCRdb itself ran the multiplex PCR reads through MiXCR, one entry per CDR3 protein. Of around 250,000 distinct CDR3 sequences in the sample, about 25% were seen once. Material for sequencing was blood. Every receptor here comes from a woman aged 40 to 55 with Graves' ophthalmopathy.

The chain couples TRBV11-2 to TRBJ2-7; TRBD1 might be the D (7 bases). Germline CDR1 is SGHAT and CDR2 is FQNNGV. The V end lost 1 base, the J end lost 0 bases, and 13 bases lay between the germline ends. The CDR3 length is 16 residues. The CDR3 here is CASSLGWGDSSYEQYF. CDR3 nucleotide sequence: TGTGCCAGCAGCTTAGGGTGGGGGGACAGCTCCTACGAGCAGTACTTC.

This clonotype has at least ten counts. CDR3 in DNA: TGTGCCAGCAGCTTAACTTATAATTCACCCCTCCACTTT. It translates to CASSLTYNSPLHF. The rearrangement links TRBV7-3 to TRBJ1-6; D gene unclear. Trimming took 0 bases from V and 4 from J, leaving 1 base between them. Germline V gene data show CDR1 as SGHTA and CDR2 as FQGTGA. The CDR3 has 13 residues.

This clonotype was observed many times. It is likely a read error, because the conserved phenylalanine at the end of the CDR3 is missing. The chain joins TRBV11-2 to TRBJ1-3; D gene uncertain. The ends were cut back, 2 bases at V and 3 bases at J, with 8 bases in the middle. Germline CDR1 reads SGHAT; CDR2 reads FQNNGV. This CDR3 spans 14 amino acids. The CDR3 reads CASSLMTLGNTIYS. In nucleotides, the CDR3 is TGTGCCAGCAGCTTAATGACGCTTGGAAACACCATATATTCT.

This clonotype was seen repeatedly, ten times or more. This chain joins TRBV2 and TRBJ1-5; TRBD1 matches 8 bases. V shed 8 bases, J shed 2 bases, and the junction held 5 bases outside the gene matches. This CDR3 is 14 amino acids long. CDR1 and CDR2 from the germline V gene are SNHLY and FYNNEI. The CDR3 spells CASATGQGNQPQHF. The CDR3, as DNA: TGTGCCAGCGCTACGGGACAGGGCAATCAGCCCCAGCATTTT.

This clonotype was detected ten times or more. CDR3 residues: CASSEFSLGEDYEQYF. The CDR3 DNA is TGTGCCAGCAGTGAATTTAGCCTCGGCGAGGACTACGAGCAGTACTTC. The rearrangement uses TRBV25-1 and TRBJ2-7, with no clear D. There are 16 residues in the CDR3. Per the germline V gene, CDR1 is MGHDK and CDR2 is SYGVNS. V gave up 1 base and J gave up 3 bases, with 16 bases separating them.

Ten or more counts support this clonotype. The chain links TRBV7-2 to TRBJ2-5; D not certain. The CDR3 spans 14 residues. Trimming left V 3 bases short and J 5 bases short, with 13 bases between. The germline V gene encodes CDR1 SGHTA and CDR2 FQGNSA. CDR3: CASSLRYPPETQYF. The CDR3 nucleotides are TGTGCCAGCAGCTTGCGATACCCTCCGGAGACCCAGTACTTC.

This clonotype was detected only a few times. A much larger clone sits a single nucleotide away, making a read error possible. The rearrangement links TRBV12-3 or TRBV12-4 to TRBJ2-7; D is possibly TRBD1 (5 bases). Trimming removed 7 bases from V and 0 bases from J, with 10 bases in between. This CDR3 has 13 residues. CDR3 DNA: TGTGCCAGCACCTACAGGAGCTCCTACGAGCAGTACTTC. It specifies CASTYRSSYEQYF.

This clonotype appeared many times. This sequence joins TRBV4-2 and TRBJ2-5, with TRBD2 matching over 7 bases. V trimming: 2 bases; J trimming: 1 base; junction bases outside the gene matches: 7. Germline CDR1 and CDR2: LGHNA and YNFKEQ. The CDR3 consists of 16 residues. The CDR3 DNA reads TGTGCCAGCAGCCAACGGGCTAGCGGTCTCCAAGAGACCCAGTACTTC. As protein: CASSQRASGLQETQYF.

This CDR3 reads CASSFLRQGLSNQPQHF. CDR3 coding DNA: TGTGCCAGCAGTTTTCTACGTCAGGGGCTTAGCAATCAGCCCCAGCATTTT. The V call is TRBV28, the J call TRBJ1-5; perhaps TRBD1 as D (6 bases). Germline V gene sequence: CDR1 MDHEN, CDR2 SYDVKM. This CDR3 region has 17 residues. Trimming took 3 bases from V and 0 from J, leaving 15 bases between them.

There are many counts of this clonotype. The CDR3 here is CASSFGRGGTGELFF. Here the CDR3 DNA reads TGTGCCAGCAGCTTCGGGCGCGGGGGCACCGGGGAGCTGTTTTTT. This chain joins TRBV11-1 and TRBJ2-2, with 7 bases that match TRBD2. The CDR3 covers 15 residues. Germline V gene sequence: CDR1 SGHAT, CDR2 FQDESV (reference sequence). The V segment lost 3 bases and the J segment 4 bases; nucleotides outside the gene matches: 5.

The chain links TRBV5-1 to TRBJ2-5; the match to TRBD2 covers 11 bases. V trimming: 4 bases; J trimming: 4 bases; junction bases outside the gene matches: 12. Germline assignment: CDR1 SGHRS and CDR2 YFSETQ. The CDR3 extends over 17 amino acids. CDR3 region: CASSPRSLAGVSETQYF. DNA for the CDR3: TGCGCCAGCAGCCCCCGGTCACTAGCGGGAGTGTCAGAGACCCAGTACTTC.

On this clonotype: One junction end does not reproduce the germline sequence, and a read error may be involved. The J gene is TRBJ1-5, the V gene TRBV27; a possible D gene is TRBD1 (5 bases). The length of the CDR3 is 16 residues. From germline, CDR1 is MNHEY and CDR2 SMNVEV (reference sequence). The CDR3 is CASSSGWLGTSQPQPF. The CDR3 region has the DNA TGTGCCAGCAGCTCAGGGTGGCTAGGCACGTCTCAGCCCCAGCCTTTT.

The CDR3 region has the DNA TGTGCCAGCAGTGTAGGGGTAGAAGAGCAGTACTTC. Translation: CASSVGVEEQYF. This chain connects TRBV2 to TRBJ2-7, with D possibly matching TRBD1 (5 bases). CDR3 size: 12 residues. V was trimmed by 4 bases and J by 7 bases, leaving 11 bases between them. CDR1 and CDR2 (germline): SNHLY, FYNNEI.

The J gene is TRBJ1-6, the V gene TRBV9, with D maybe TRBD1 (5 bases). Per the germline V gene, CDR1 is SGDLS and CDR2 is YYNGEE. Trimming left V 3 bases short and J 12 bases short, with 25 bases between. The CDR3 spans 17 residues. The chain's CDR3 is CASSATPGSGPRGPLHF. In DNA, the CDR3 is TGTGCCAGCAGCGCCACCCCCGGTAGTGGACCGAGGGGACCCCTCCACTTT.

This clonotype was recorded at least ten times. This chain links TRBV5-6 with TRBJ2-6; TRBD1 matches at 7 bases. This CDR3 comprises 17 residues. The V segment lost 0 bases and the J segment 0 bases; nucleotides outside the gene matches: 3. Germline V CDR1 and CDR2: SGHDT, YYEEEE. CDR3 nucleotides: TGTGCCAGCAGCTTGGAGGGACAGCGCTCTGGGGCCAACGTCCTGACTTTC. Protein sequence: CASSLEGQRSGANVLTF.

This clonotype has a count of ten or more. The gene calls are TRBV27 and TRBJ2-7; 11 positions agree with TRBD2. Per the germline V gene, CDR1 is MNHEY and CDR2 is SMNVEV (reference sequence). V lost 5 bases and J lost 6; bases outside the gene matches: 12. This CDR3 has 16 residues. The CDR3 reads CASSRLAGGPRGEQYF. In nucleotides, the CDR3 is TGTGCCAGCAGTCGATTAGCGGGAGGGCCTCGGGGCGAGCAGTACTTC.

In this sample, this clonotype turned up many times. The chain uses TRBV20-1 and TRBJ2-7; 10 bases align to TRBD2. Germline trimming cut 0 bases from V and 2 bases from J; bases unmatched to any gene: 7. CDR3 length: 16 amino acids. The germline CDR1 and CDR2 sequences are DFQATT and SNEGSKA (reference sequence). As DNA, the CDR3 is TGCAGTGCTAGAGAGTCTAGCGGGAGTGGAGCCTACGAGCAGTACTTC. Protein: CSARESSGSGAYEQYF.

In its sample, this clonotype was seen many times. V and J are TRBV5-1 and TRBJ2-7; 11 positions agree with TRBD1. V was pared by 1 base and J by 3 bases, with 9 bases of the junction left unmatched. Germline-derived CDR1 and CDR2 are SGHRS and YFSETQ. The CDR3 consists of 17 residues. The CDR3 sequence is CASSLRPVGQGGYEQYF. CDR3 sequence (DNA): TGCGCCAGCAGCTTGCGCCCCGTGGGACAGGGGGGCTACGAGCAGTACTTC.

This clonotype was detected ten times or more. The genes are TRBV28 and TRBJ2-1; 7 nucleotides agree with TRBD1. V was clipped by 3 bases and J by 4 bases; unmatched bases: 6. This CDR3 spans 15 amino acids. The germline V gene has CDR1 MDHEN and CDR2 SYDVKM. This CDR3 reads CASSFFRDRYNEQFF. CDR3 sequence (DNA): TGTGCCAGCAGTTTCTTTAGGGACAGATACAATGAGCAGTTCTTC.

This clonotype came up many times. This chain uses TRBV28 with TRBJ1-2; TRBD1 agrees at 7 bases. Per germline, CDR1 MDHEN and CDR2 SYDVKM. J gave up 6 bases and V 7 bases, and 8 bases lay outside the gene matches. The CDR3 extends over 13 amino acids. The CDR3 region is CASKQTGLHGYTF. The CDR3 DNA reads TGTGCCAGCAAGCAGACAGGGCTCCATGGCTACACCTTC.

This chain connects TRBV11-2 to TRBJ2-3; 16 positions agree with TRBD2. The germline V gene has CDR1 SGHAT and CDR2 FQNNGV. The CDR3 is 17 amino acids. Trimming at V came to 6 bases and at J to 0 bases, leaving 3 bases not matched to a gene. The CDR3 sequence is CASRGLAGGFSTDTQYF. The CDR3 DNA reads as TGTGCCAGCAGGGGACTAGCGGGAGGGTTTAGCACAGATACGCAGTATTTT.

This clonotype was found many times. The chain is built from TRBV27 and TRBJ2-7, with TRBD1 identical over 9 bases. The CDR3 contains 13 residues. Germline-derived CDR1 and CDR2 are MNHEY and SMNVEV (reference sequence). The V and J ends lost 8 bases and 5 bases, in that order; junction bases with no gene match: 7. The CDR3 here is CASGRDRVHEQYF. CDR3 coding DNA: TGTGCCAGCGGCCGGGACAGGGTCCACGAGCAGTACTTC.

This CDR3 reads CSVVLAGLQETQYF. The CDR3 coding sequence is TGCAGCGTTGTTCTAGCGGGACTCCAAGAGACCCAGTACTTC. The V gene is TRBV29-1, the J gene TRBJ2-5, with 9 bases matching TRBD2. Unmatched junction bases numbered 4, after V lost 4 bases and J lost 1 base. CDR3 size: 14 residues. Germline CDR1 is SQVTM and CDR2 is ANQGSEA.